This note documents a single T cell receptor beta chain sequence. No T cells were sorted before total RNA was taken from whole blood. The length of the CDR3 is 13 residues. Looked up from germline, CDR1 is SGHKS and CDR2 is YYEKEE (reference sequence). The data originate from a study of monozygotic twins with inflammatory bowel disease. Eight distinct reactions (per sample) were used to make the cDNA. TCRalpha and TCRbeta cDNA underwent two nested PCRs of about 17 and 10 cycles. TCRdb reprocessed the 5' RACE reads, keeping one entry per CDR3 protein, no DNA. This listing includes approximately 330,000 distinct CDR3 sequences.

This sequence originates from a human donor with ulcerative colitis or Crohn's disease, or a healthy co-twin of an affected twin (not recorded which). Sequencing used blood. The chain carries TRBV5-5 and TRBJ2-3; TCRdb's D call of TRBD1 is untestable without DNA. The CDR3 spells CASTLQGTDTQYF.